This TCR beta chain was profiled in a study of blood T cell repertoires in COVID-19. Overall study context: Material from acute and convalescent COVID-19 was sourced from the United States, Italy and Spain. The cDNA or gDNA used as material had been derived from T cells, B-cell-depleted T cells, or PBMCs.

The CDR3 loop spans 15 amino acids. The germline V gene encodes CDR1 SGDLS and CDR2 YYNGEE. The V gene lost 0 bases and the J gene lost 9 bases, with 16 bases spanning the gap. In the original processing: Using reference gene primer amplification, nucleated cell counts were estimated. Generated by immunoSEQ multiplex PCR, the TCRdb table keeps only in-frame clones and is missing some. V, J and clone size are taken as reported in that table, and D and trimming were inferred from the DNA itself. This sample has over 150,000 clones, with around 84% found just once. This sequence originates from a man aged 50 or older with active or convalescent COVID-19. The chain recombines TRBV9 with TRBJ1-5; D ambiguous. Sequenced: peripheral blood. The CDR3 coding sequence is TGTGCCAGCAGCGTAGGCGAGGGTGTTCAGTGGCCCCAGCATTTT. Protein: CASSVGEGVQWPQHF.